This T cell receptor beta chain was found in a study of T cell responses to AZD1222 COVID-19 vaccine. General observations from the study: Donors skewed white British and female; clonal diversity was possibly underestimated. Spike-specific TCR breadth and depth rose after two AZD1222 doses.

The data were produced by immunoSEQ multiplex PCR, yet TCRdb's version contains in-frame clones alone and is incomplete. The sample holds 98,000 or so clones, 86% seen once. Remarks on this clone: As yet, its antigen is unknown.

This CDR3 is 14 amino acids long. Trimming removed 1 base at V and 2 bases at J, with 9 bases between. Germline lookup yields CDR1 SGHVS and CDR2 FQNEAQ. The source of this sequence is an adult who received the MenACWY meningococcal vaccine as a control. The chain links TRBV7-8 to TRBJ2-7; a weak D match, TRBD2 (6 bases). The source material was peripheral blood, sampled 28 days after the second dose of the MenACWY control vaccine. For the CDR3, the DNA is TGTGCCAGCAGCTTAGGTAGGACTACCTACGAGCAGTACTTC. Protein sequence: CASSLGRTTYEQYF. Full variable domain (outside the CDR3, taken from reference TRBV7-8 and TRBJ2-7): GAGVSQSPRYKVAKRGQDVALRCDPISGHVSLFWYQQALGQGPEFLTYFQNEAQLDKSGLPSDRFFAERPEGSVSTLKIQRTQQEDSAVYLCASSLGRTTYEQYFGPGTRLTVT.